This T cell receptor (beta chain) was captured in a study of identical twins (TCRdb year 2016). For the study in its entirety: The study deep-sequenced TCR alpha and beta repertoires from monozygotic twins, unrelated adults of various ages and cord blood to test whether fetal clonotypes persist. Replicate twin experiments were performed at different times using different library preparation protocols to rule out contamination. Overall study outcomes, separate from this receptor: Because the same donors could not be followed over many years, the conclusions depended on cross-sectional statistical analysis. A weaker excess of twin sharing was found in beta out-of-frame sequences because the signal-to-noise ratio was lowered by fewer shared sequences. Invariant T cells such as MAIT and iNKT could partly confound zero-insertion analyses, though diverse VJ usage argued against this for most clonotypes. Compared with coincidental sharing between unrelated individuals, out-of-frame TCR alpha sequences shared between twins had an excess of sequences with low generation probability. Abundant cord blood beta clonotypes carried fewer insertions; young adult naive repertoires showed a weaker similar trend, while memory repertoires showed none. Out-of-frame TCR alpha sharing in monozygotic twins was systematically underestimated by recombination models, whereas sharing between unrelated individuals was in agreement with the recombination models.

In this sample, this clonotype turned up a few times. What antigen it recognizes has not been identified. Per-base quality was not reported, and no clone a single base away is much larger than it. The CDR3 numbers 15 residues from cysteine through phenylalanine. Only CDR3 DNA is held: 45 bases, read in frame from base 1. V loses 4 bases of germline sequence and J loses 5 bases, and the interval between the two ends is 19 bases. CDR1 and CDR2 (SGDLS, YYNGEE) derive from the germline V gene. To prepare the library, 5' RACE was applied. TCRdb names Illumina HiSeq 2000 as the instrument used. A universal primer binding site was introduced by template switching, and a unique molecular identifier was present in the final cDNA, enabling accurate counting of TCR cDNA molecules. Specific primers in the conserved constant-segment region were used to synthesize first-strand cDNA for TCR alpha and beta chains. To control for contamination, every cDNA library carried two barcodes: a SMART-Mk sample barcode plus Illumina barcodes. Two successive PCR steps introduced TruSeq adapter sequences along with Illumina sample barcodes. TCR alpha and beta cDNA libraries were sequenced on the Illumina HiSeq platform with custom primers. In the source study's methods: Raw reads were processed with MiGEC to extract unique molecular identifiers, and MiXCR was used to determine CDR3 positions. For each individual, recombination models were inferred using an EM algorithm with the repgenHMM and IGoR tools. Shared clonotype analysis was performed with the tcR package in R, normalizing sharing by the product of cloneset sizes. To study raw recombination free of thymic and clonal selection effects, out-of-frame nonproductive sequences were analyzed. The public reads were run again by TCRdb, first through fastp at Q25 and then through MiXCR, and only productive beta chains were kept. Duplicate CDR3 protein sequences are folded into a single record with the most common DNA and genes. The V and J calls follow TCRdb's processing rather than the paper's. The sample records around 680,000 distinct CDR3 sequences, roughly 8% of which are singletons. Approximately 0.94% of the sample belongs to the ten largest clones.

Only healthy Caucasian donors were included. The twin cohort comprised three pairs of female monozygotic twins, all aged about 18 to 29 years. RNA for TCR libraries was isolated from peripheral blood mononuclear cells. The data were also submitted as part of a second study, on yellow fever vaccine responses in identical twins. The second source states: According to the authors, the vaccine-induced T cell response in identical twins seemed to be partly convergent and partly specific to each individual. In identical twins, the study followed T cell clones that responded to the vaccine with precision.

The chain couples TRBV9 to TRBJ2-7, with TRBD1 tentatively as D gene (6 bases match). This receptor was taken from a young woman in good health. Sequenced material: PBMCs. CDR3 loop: CASSPQQGIGNEQYF. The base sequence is TGTGCCAGCAGCCCCCAACAGGGAATTGGGAACGAGCAGTACTTC. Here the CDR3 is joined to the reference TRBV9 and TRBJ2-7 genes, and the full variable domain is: DSGVTQTPKHLITATGQRVTLRCSPRSGDLSVYWYQQSLDQGLQFLIQYYNGEERAKGNILERFSAQQFPDLHSELNLSSLELGDSALYFCASSPQQGIGNEQYFGPGTRLTVT.